Following are 5 T cell receptor beta chains from one sample sequenced in a study of OX40 agonist ivuxolimab in advanced cancers. Sequenced by immunoSEQ multiplex PCR; TCRdb stores in-frame clones only, minus some. In the table there are tens of thousands of clones, 85% to 90% of which are singletons. Sequencing used CD4+ or CD8+ T cells sorted from blood, obtained in a trial of the OX40 agonist ivuxolimab. These receptors all stem from an adult with an advanced solid tumor such as melanoma, head and neck, liver or kidney cancer.

The chain recombines TRBV25-1 with TRBJ2-5; 8 bases line up with TRBD1. V shed 1 base, J shed 1 base, and the junction held 2 bases outside the gene matches. The CDR3 covers 15 residues. In germline, CDR1 is MGHDK, CDR2 SYGVNS. The CDR3 region is CASSEFTGGQETQYF. The CDR3 bases are TGTGCCAGCAGTGAATTCACAGGGGGCCAAGAGACCCAGTACTTC.

This clone was seen only once. CDR3 DNA sequence: TGTGCCAGCTCACCACCGAGTGCAAATGAAAAACTGTTTTTT. This encodes CASSPPSANEKLFF. The chain recombines TRBV18 with TRBJ1-4; D gene unclear. V lost 0 bases to trimming and J lost 5 bases, with 7 bases between them. Germline V gene lookup returns CDR1 KGHSH and CDR2 LQKENI. The CDR3 contains 14 residues.

The genes are TRBV9 and TRBJ2-7, with 9 bases fitting TRBD1. The CDR3 is 14 amino acids. Germline lookup yields CDR1 SGDLS and CDR2 YYNGEE. V lost 4 bases to trimming and J lost 3 bases; unmatched junction nucleotides: 5. CDR3 DNA: TGTGCCAGCAGCACGGGACAGGGTAACTACGAGCAGTACTTC. It codes for CASSTGQGNYEQYF.

The chain couples TRBV2 to TRBJ1-4; unclear D gene. Germline values: CDR1 SNHLY, CDR2 FYNNEI. The CDR3 is made up of 12 amino acids. The CDR3 DNA reads TGTGTTAGCACGGGGATCAGTGAAAAACTGTTTTTT. It is translated as CVSTGISEKLFF. Combining the CDR3 with reference TRBV2 and TRBJ1-4 gives the whole variable domain EPEVTQTPSHQVTQMGQEVILRCVPISNHLYFYWYRQILGQKVEFLVSFYNNEISEKSEIFDDQFSVERPDGSNFTLKIRSTKLEDSAMYFCVSTGISEKLFFGSGTQLSVL.

The V and J genes are TRBV12-5 and TRBJ2-7; a possible D gene is TRBD2 (6 bases). V lost 5 bases and J lost 0, with 11 bases in between. This CDR3 has 14 residues. Germline V gives CDR1 LGHNT, CDR2 FRNRAP. CDR3 sequence: CASGPRGGSYEQYF. The CDR3 DNA follows: TGTGCTAGTGGTCCGCGGGGAGGCTCCTACGAGCAGTACTTC. The whole variable domain, filled in from reference TRBV12-5 and TRBJ2-7, reads DARVTQTPRHKVTEMGQEVTMRCQPILGHNTVFWYRQTMMQGLELLAYFRNRAPLDDSGMPKDRFSAEMPDATLATLKIQPSEPRDSAVYFCASGPRGGSYEQYFGPGTRLTVT.